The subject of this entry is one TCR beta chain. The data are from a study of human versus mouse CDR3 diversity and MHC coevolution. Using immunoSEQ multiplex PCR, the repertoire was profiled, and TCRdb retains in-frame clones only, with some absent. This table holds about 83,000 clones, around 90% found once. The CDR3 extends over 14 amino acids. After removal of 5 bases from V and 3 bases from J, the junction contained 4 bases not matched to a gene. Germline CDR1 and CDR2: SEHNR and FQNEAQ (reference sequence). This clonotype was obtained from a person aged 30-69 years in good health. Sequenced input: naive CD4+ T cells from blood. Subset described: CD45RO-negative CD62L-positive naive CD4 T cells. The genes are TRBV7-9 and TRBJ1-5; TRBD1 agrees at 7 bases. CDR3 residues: CASSRGGTNQPQHF. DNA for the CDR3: TGTGCCAGCAGCCGAGGGGGCACCAATCAGCCCCAGCATTTT.